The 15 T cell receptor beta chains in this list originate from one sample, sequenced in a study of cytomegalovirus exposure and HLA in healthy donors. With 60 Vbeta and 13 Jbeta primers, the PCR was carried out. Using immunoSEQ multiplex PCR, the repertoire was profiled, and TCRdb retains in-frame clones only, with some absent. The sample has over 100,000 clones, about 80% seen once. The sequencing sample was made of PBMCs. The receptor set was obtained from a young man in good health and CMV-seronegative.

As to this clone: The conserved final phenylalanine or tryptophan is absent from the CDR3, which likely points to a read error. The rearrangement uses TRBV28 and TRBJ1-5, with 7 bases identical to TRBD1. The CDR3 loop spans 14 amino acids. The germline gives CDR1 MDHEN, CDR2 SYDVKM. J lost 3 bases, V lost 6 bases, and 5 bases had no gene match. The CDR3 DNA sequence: TGTGCCAGCAGCTCGACAGGGATCAATCAGCCCCAGCATTGT. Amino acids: CASSSTGINQPQHC.

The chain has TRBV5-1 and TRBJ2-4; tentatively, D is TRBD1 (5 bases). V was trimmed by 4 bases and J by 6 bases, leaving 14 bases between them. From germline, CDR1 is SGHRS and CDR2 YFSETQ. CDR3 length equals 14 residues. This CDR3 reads CASSGASQGNIQYF. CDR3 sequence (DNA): TGCGCCAGCAGCGGGGCCTCTCAGGGAAACATTCAGTACTTC.

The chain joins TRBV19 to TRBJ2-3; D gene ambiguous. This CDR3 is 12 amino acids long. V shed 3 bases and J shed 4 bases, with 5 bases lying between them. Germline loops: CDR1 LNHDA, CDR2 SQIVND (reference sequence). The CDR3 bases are TGTGCCAGTAGTATCCCCTCAGATACGCAGTATTTT. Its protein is CASSIPSDTQYF.

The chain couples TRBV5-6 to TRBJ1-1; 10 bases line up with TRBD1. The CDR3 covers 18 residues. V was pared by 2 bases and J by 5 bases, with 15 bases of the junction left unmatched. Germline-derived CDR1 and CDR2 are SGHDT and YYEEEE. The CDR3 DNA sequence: TGTGCCAGCAGCTTACTCCCGGGGACAGGGGTTTTCGGGACTGAAGCTTTCTTT. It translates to CASSLLPGTGVFGTEAFF.

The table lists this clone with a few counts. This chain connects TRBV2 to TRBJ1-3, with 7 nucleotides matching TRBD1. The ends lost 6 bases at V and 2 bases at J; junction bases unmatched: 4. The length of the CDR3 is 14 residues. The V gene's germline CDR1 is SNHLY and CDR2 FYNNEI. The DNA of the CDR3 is TGTGCCAGCAGAGCGGACAGGACTGGAAACACCATATATTTT. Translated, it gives CASRADRTGNTIYF.

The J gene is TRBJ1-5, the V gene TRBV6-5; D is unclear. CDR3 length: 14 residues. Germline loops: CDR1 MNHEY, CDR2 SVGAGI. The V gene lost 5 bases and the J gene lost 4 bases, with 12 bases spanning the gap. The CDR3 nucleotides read TGTGCCAGCAGTCGCAGACGGGAAAATCAGCCCCAGCATTTT. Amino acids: CASSRRRENQPQHF.

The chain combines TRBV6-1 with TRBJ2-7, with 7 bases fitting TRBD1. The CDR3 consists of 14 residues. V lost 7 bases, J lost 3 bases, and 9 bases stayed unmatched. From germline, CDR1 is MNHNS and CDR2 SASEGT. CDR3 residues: CASTYTGVLYEQYF. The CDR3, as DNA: TGTGCCAGCACCTATACAGGGGTACTCTACGAGCAGTACTTC.

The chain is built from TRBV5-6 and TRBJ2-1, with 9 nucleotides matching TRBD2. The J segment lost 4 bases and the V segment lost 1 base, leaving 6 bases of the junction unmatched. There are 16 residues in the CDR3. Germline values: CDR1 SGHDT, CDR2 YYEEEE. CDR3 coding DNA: TGTGCCAGCAGCTTGAGAGCGGGGGGCGTTTACAATGAGCAGTTCTTC. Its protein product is CASSLRAGGVYNEQFF.

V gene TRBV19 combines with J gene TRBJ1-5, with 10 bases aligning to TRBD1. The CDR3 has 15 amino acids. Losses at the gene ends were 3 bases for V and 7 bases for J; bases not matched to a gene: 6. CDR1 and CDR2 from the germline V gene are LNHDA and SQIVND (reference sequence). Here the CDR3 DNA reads TGTGCCAGTAGTATGGGACAGGGGACGGTCCAGCCCCAGCATTTT. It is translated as CASSMGQGTVQPQHF.

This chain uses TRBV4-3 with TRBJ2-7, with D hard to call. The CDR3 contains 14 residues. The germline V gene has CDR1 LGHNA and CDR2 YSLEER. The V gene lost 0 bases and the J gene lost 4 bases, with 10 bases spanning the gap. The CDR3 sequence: CASSQDLNLYEQYF. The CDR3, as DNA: TGCGCCAGCAGCCAAGATCTAAACCTTTACGAGCAGTACTTC.

CDR3 amino acids: CASSGSQISGELFF. CDR3 sequence (DNA): TGTGCCAGCAGTGGGAGTCAGATCAGCGGGGAACTGTTTTTT. This chain links TRBV6-1 with TRBJ1-4, with D hard to call. The germline CDR1 and CDR2 sequences are MNHNS and SASEGT. Trimming removed 4 bases from V and 12 bases from J, with 18 bases in between. The CDR3 consists of 14 residues.

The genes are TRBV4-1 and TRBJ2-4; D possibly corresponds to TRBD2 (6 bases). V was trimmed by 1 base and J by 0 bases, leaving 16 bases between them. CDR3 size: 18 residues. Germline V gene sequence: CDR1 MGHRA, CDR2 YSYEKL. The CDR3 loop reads CASSQGGPRGIAKNIQYF. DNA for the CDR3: TGCGCCAGCAGCCAAGGGGGCCCACGGGGGATAGCCAAAAACATTCAGTACTTC.

The CDR3 coding sequence is TGTGCCAGCAGCTTACTACTCCCCAATGAGCAGTTCTTC. As protein: CASSLLLPNEQFF. The chain recombines TRBV11-1 with TRBJ2-1; no clear D. Germline CDR1 is SGHAT and CDR2 is FQDESV (reference sequence). Trimming left V 2 bases short and J 6 bases short, with 8 bases between. This CDR3 comprises 13 residues. Combining the CDR3 with reference TRBV11-1 and TRBJ2-1 gives the whole variable domain EAEVAQSPRYKITEKSQAVAFWCDPISGHATLYWYRQILGQGPELLVQFQDESVVDDSQLPKDRFSAERLKGVDSTLKIQPAELGDSAMYLCASSLLLPNEQFFGPGTRLTVL.

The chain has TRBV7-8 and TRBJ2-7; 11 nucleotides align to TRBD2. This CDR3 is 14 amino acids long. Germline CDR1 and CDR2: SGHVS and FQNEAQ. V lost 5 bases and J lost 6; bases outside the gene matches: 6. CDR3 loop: CASSRIAGGIEQYF. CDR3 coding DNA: TGTGCCAGCAGCCGAATAGCGGGAGGGATCGAGCAGTACTTC.

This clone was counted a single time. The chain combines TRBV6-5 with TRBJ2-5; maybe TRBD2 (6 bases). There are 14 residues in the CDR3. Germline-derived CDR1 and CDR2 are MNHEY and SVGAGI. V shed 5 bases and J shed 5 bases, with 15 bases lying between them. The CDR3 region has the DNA TGTGCCAGCAGTCGGTTAAAAGGAGGGGAGACCCAGTACTTC. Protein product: CASSRLKGGETQYF.